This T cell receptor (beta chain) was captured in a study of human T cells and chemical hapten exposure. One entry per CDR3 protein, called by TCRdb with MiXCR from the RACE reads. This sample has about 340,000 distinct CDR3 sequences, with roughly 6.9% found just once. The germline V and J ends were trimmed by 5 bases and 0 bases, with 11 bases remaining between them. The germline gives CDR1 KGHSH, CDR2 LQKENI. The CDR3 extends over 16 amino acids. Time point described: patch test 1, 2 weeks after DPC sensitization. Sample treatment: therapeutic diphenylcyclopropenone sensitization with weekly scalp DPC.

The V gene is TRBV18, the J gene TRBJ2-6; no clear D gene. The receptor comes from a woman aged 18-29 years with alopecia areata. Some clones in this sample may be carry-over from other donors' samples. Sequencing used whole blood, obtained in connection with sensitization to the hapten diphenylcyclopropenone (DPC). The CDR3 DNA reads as TGTGCCAGCTCATCCTTAAGCTTCTCTGGGGCCAACGTCCTGACTTTC. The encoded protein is CASSSLSFSGANVLTF.